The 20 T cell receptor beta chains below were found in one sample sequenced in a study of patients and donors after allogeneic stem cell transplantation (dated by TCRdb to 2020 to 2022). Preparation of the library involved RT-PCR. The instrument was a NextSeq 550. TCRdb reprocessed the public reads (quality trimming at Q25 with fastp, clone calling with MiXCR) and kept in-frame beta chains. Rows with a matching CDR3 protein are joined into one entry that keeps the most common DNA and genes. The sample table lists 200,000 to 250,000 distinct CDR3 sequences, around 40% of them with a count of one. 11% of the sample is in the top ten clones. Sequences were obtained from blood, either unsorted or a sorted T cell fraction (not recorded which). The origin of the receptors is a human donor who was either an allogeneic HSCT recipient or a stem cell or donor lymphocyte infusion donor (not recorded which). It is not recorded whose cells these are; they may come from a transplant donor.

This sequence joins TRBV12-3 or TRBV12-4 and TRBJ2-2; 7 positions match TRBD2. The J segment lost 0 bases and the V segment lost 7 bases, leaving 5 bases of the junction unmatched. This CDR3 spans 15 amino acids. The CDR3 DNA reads TGTGCCAGCACCGGGGACTACTCGAACACCGGGGAGCTGTTTTTT. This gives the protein CASTGDYSNTGELFF.

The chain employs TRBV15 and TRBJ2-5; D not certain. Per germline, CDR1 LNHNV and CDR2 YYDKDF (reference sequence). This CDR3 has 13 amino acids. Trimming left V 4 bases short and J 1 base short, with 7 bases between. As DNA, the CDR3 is TGTGCCACCAGCACGCAGGCCCAAGAGACCCAGTACTTC. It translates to CATSTQAQETQYF. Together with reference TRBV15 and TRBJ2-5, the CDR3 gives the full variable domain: DAMVIQNPRYQVTQFGKPVTLSCSQTLNHNVMYWYQQKSSQAPKLLFHYYDKDFNNEADTPDNFQSRRPNTSFCFLDIRSPGLGDTAMYLCATSTQAQETQYFGPGTRLLVL.

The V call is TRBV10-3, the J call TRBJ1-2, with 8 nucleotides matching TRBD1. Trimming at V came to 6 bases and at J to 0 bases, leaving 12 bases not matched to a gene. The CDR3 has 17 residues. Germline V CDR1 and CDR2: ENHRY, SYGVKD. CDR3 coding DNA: TGTGCCATCAGCGGGCTCAGGGGGCAGGATTCTAACTATGGCTACACCTTC. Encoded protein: CAISGLRGQDSNYGYTF.

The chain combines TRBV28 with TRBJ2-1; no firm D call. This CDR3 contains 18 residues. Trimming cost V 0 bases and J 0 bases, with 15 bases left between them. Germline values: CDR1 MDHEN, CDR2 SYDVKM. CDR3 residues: CASSLWLQTASSYNEQFF. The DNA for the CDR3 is TGTGCCAGCAGTTTATGGCTCCAGACGGCGAGCTCCTACAATGAGCAGTTCTTC.

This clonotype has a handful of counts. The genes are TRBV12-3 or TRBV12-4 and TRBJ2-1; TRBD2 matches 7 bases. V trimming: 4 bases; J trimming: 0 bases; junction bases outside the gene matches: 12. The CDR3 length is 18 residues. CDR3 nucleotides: TGTGCCAGCAGTTGGCTAGCGGTCCGTGCAAGCTCCTACAATGAGCAGTTCTTC. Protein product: CASSWLAVRASSYNEQFF.

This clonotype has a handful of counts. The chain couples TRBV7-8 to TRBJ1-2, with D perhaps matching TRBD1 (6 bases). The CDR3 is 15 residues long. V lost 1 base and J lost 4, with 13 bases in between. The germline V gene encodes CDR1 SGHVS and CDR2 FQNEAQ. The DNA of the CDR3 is TGTGCCAGCAGCTTAGTCGGGGGGCTTGGCTATGGCTACACCTTC. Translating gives CASSLVGGLGYGYTF. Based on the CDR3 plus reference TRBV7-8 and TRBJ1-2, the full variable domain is GAGVSQSPRYKVAKRGQDVALRCDPISGHVSLFWYQQALGQGPEFLTYFQNEAQLDKSGLPSDRFFAERPEGSVSTLKIQRTQQEDSAVYLCASSLVGGLGYGYTFGSGTRLTVV.

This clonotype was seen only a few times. In nucleotides, the CDR3 is TGTGCCAGCAGTGCTCGACAGGGGAAGGGCACTGAAGCTTTCTTT. Translated, it gives CASSARQGKGTEAFF. The V gene is TRBV2, the J gene TRBJ1-1; 8 bases match TRBD1. Germline CDR1 SNHLY, CDR2 FYNNEI. The CDR3 totals 15 residues. V gave up 4 bases and J gave up 4 bases; unmatched junction bases: 8.

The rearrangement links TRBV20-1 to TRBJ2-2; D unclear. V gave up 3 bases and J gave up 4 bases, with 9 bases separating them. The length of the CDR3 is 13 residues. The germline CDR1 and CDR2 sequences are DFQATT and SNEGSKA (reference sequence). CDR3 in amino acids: CSARRPGTGELFF. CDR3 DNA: TGCAGTGCTAGGAGGCCGGGCACCGGGGAGCTGTTTTTT.

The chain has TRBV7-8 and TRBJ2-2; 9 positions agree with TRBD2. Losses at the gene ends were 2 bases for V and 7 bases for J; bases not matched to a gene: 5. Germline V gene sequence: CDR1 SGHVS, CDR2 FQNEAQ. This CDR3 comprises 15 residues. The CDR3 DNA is TGTGCCAGCAGCTTAATTCAGCGGGGGGACGGGGAGCTGTTTTTT. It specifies CASSLIQRGDGELFF.

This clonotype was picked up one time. CDR3 residues: CATSDPHPQGQGGYTF. CDR3 DNA sequence: TGTGCCACCAGTGATCCCCACCCGCAGGGCCAGGGTGGCTACACCTTC. The chain is built from TRBV24-1 and TRBJ1-2; possible D gene TRBD1, 5 bases. The length of the CDR3 is 16 residues. Per germline, CDR1 KGHDR and CDR2 SFDVKD. The germline V and J ends were trimmed by 3 bases and 7 bases, with 20 bases remaining between them.

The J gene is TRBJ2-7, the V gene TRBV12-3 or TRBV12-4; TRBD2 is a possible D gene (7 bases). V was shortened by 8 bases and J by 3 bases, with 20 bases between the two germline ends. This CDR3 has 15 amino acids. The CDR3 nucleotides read TGTGCCAGCTCCTGGGGGCCTAGCGGAGACTACGAGCAGTACTTC. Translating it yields CASSWGPSGDYEQYF.

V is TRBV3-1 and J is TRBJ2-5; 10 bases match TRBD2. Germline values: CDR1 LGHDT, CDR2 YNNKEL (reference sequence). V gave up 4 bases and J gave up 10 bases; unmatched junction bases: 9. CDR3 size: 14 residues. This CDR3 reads CASSPQSGGVGQYF. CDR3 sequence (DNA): TGTGCCAGCAGCCCACAAAGCGGGGGGGTAGGCCAGTACTTC.

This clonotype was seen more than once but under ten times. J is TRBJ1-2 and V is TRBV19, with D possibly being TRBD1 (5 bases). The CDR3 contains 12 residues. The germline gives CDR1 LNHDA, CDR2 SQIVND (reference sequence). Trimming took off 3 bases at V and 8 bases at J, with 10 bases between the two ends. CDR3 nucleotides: TGTGCCAGTAGTATTTTCGGGGACGGCTACACCTTC. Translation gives CASSIFGDGYTF.

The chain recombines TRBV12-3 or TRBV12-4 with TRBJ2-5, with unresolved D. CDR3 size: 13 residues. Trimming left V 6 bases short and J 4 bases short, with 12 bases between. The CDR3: CASSPSKGETQYF. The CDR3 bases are TGTGCCAGCAGCCCCTCCAAGGGAGAGACCCAGTACTTC.

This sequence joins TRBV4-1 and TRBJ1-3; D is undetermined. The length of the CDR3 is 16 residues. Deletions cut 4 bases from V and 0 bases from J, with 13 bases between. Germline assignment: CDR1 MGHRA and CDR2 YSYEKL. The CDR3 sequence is CASSLERPASGNTIYF. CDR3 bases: TGCGCCAGCAGCCTCGAACGGCCGGCCTCTGGAAACACCATATATTTT.

The CDR3 spells CASSPKSEQFF. For the CDR3, the DNA is TGTGCCAGCTCACCAAAAAGTGAGCAGTTCTTC. The chain is built from TRBV18 and TRBJ2-1; D remains unclear. Trimming removed 2 bases from V and 9 bases from J, with 5 bases in between. CDR1 and CDR2 from the germline V gene are KGHSH and LQKENI. The CDR3 loop spans 11 amino acids.

The CDR3 spells CASTRTGTAYSPLHF. The CDR3 DNA follows: TGCGCCAGCACCAGGACCGGGACAGCGTATTCACCCCTCCACTTT. The chain joins TRBV5-1 to TRBJ1-6, with 7 positions matching TRBD1. Germline V gives CDR1 SGHRS, CDR2 YFSETQ. This CDR3 is built from 15 residues. V was clipped by 6 bases and J by 8 bases; unmatched bases: 11.

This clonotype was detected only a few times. The CDR3 DNA is TGCGCCAGCAGCTTGGGGCCGAACACCGGGGAGCTGTTTTTT. It yields the protein CASSLGPNTGELFF. V and J are TRBV5-1 and TRBJ2-2; D remains unclear. The germline gives CDR1 SGHRS, CDR2 YFSETQ. This CDR3 is built from 14 residues. Trimming shortened V by 0 bases and J by 0 bases, and 3 bases separated the two germline ends.

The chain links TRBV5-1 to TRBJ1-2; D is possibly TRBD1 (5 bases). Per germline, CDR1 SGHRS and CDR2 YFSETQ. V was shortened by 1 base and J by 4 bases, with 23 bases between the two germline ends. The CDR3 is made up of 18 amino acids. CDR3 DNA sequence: TGCGCCAGCAGCTTGAACCCGGTCCTCCCGACAGTACGCTATGGCTACACCTTC. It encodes CASSLNPVLPTVRYGYTF.

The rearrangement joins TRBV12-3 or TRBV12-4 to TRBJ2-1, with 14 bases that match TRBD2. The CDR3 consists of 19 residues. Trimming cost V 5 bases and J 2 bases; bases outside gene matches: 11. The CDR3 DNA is TGTGCCAGCAGTGGGTCGCTAGGGACTAGCGGGGGAACCTACAATGAGCAGTTCTTC. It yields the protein CASSGSLGTSGGTYNEQFF.